This T cell receptor (beta chain) emerged from a study of T cell responses to AZD1222 COVID-19 vaccine. This table comes from immunoSEQ multiplex PCR, and its TCRdb copy is limited to in-frame clones, with some not included. The sample contains approximately 120,000 clones, less than 95% of which appear only once. Study results and caveats: Baseline testing showed seropositivity in only six or seven AZD1222 recipients.

The germline V and J ends were trimmed by 6 bases and 3 bases, with 10 bases remaining between them. CDR3 size: 13 residues. CDR1 SNHLY and CDR2 FYNNEI come from the germline V gene. About this clone: The antigen is undetermined.

This receptor was identified in an adult in good health. The rearrangement links TRBV2 to TRBJ2-3; possible D gene TRBD1, 6 bases. Sequences were derived from peripheral blood, sampled on day 0 of MenACWY control vaccination. CDR3 DNA: TGTGCCAGCAGAGACGACAGGACAGATACGCAGTATTTT. It yields the protein CASRDDRTDTQYF.